This T cell receptor beta chain was observed in a study of technical replicates of blood from a handful of donors. The method was immunoSEQ multiplex PCR; TCRdb's version includes in-frame clones alone and lacks a portion of them. The data contain more than 80,000 clones, almost 96% of them singletons. The clonotype comes from a human donor in good health. Sample: T cells isolated from PBMCs.

Written as DNA, the CDR3 is TGTGCCAGCAGCGCTCGGGCGGGCGGGGGTCAGCCCCAGCATTTT. This translates into CASSARAGGGQPQHF. This rearrangement joins TRBV7-9 to TRBJ1-5; weak D call: TRBD1 (5 bases). Trimming pared 5 bases from V and 6 bases from J, leaving 17 bases between. The V gene's germline CDR1 is SEHNR and CDR2 FQNEAQ (reference sequence). The CDR3 length is 15 residues.